A single sample gave rise to the 26 T cell receptor beta chains below, sequenced in a study of shared clonotypes between healthy human individuals. Naive CD8 cells, CD45RO-negative and positively selected for CCR7, excluded terminally differentiated effector memory CD45RA+ cells. Libraries were prepared by immunoSEQ multiplex PCR; TCRdb keeps only in-frame clonotypes and omits some of them. The sample holds about 2,100,000 clones, about 93% seen once. Sequencing was performed on naive CD8+ T cells from PBMCs. These receptors were obtained from a man between 18 and 35 years old in good health. Some clones in this sample may be carry-over from other donors' samples.

This sequence joins TRBV10-3 and TRBJ1-3; TRBD1 aligns across 8 bases. Germline CDR1 is ENHRY and CDR2 is SYGVKD. J lost 2 bases, V lost 2 bases, and 2 bases had no gene match. CDR3 length: 15 amino acids. CDR3 nucleotide sequence: TGTGCCATCAGTGAGGACAGGGGTCCTGGAAACACCATATATTTT. It encodes CAISEDRGPGNTIYF.

The genes are TRBV27 and TRBJ2-1; either TRBD1 or TRBD2 may fit D (5 bases each). This CDR3 comprises 15 residues. Germline V gene data show CDR1 as MNHEY and CDR2 as SMNVEV (reference sequence). With 4 bases removed from V and 0 bases from J, the gap between germline ends came to 10 bases. The CDR3 spells CASSSGPHSYNEQFF. In DNA, the CDR3 is TGTGCCAGCAGTTCGGGACCCCACTCCTACAATGAGCAGTTCTTC.

The DNA for the CDR3 is TGCGCCAGCAGCCCGGAGCAGGGCTACGAGCAGTACTTC. Its protein is CASSPEQGYEQYF. This chain joins TRBV5-1 and TRBJ2-7; the D gene is possibly TRBD1 (5 bases). V was cut by 4 bases and J by 3 bases, with 11 bases left in between. The CDR3 is 13 residues long. Germline assignment: CDR1 SGHRS and CDR2 YFSETQ.

The chain joins TRBV11-2 to TRBJ2-7; TRBD1 might be the D (5 bases). V dropped 4 bases and J dropped 0 bases, with 13 bases sitting between them. CDR1 is SGHAT and CDR2 is FQNNGV in the germline V gene. CDR3 length equals 15 residues. The CDR3 DNA is TGTGCCAGCAGCTCAGAGTACAGGCACTCCTACGAGCAGTACTTC. Protein sequence: CASSSEYRHSYEQYF.

This clone was observed a single time. The V and J genes are TRBV5-5 and TRBJ2-7; D remains ambiguous. The CDR3 consists of 13 residues. V lost 4 bases and J lost 3, with 11 bases in between. Germline CDR1 SGHKS, CDR2 YYEKEE (reference sequence). CDR3 nucleotide sequence: TGTGCCAGCAGCGCATACGATCTCTACGAGCAGTACTTC. This gives the protein CASSAYDLYEQYF. The variable domain in full, completed from reference TRBV5-5 and TRBJ2-7, reads DAGVTQSPTHLIKTRGQQVTLRCSPISGHKSVSWYQQVLGQGPQFIFQYYEKEERGRGNFPDRFSARQFPNYSSELNVNALLLGDSALYLCASSAYDLYEQYFGPGTRLTVT.

The chain couples TRBV19 to TRBJ2-5, with TRBD2 identical over 8 bases. The CDR3 runs to 15 residues. Germline CDR1 reads LNHDA; CDR2 reads SQIVND (reference sequence). V lost 2 bases and J lost 3; bases outside the gene matches: 5. DNA for the CDR3: TGTGCCAGTAGTATACCAGCGGGGGCCGAAGAGACCCAGTACTTC. This sequence encodes CASSIPAGAEETQYF.

On this clone: The same CDR3 is also encoded by other DNA sequences in this sample. The V call is TRBV27, the J call TRBJ2-1, with 7 bases that match TRBD2. The trim removed 2 bases at V and 3 bases at J, leaving 1 base unmatched. This CDR3 is built from 14 residues. Per the germline V gene, CDR1 is MNHEY and CDR2 is SMNVEV (reference sequence). This chain's CDR3 is CASSLAGVYNEQFF. The CDR3 DNA is TGTGCCAGCAGTTTAGCGGGAGTCTACAATGAGCAGTTCTTC.

As concerns this clone: This sample also contains other DNA sequences that code for the same CDR3. The chain recombines TRBV20-1 with TRBJ1-2; no clear D. The CDR3 totals 11 residues. V shed 1 base and J shed 5 bases, with 5 bases lying between them. Germline CDR1 DFQATT, CDR2 SNEGSKA (reference sequence). CDR3 sequence: CSARADYGYTF. The CDR3 DNA is TGCAGTGCTAGAGCTGATTATGGCTACACCTTC.

This clone was picked up a small number of times. The chain couples TRBV14 to TRBJ2-1; 7 bases are shared with TRBD1. V gave up 3 bases and J gave up 5 bases; unmatched junction bases: 16. The CDR3 length is 18 residues. Germline V gene sequence: CDR1 SGHDN, CDR2 FVKESK. DNA of the CDR3: TGTGCCAGCAGCCAGGATCTCATAACAGGGGTAGGCAACAATGAGCAGTTCTTC. Amino acids: CASSQDLITGVGNNEQFF.

The V and J genes are TRBV28 and TRBJ2-7; 9 bases map to TRBD2. Germline V CDR1 and CDR2: MDHEN, SYDVKM. The CDR3 loop spans 15 amino acids. V gave up 3 bases and J gave up 1 base; unmatched junction bases: 4. The CDR3 DNA is TGTGCCAGCAGTTTGCCTAGCGGGGAGTCCTACGAGCAGTACTTC. Protein: CASSLPSGESYEQYF.

The chain joins TRBV7-9 to TRBJ2-1; TRBD2 matches at 10 bases. V lost 8 bases to trimming and J lost 8 bases; unmatched junction nucleotides: 6. Germline CDR1 is SEHNR and CDR2 is FQNEAQ (reference sequence). There are 13 residues in the CDR3. CDR3 in amino acids: CASGGGLADEQFF. CDR3 nucleotide sequence: TGTGCCAGCGGGGGTGGACTAGCGGATGAGCAGTTCTTC.

This chain connects TRBV6-1 to TRBJ1-5; TRBD1 might be the D (5 bases). The CDR3 is 13 residues long. From germline, CDR1 is MNHNS and CDR2 SASEGT. Trimming took off 2 bases at V and 5 bases at J, with 7 bases between the two ends. CDR3 protein: CASSETTDQPQHF. The CDR3 DNA reads TGTGCCAGCAGTGAAACGACAGATCAGCCCCAGCATTTT.

The V gene is TRBV15, the J gene TRBJ2-7, with TRBD2 matching over 10 bases. CDR1 and CDR2 from the germline V gene are LNHNV and YYDKDF (reference sequence). The CDR3 length is 13 residues. V lost 5 bases to trimming and J lost 2 bases; unmatched junction nucleotides: 0. The CDR3 reads CATSLAGAYEQYF. The CDR3 DNA reads as TGTGCCACCAGCCTAGCGGGGGCCTACGAGCAGTACTTC.

A few counts support this clone. This rearrangement joins TRBV27 to TRBJ2-4; D is unresolved. This CDR3 spans 13 amino acids. Trimming removed 2 bases from V and 9 bases from J, with 11 bases in between. Germline loops: CDR1 MNHEY, CDR2 SMNVEV (reference sequence). DNA of the CDR3: TGTGCCAGCAGTTTACTTGGATCGAGCATTCAGTACTTC. Amino acid sequence: CASSLLGSSIQYF.

This clone showed up just once. J is TRBJ2-7 and V is TRBV11-2, with 7 bases matching TRBD1. The germline V gene encodes CDR1 SGHAT and CDR2 FQNNGV. The J segment lost 0 bases and the V segment lost 3 bases, leaving 5 bases of the junction unmatched. The CDR3 totals 15 residues. The CDR3 loop is CASSLGRGSSYEQYF. CDR3 nucleotides: TGTGCCAGCAGCTTGGGCAGGGGGTCCTCCTACGAGCAGTACTTC.

This clone is a singleton in its sample. This rearrangement joins TRBV7-2 to TRBJ2-3; D could derive from TRBD1 or TRBD2 (6 bases each). The V gene's germline CDR1 is SGHTA and CDR2 FQGNSA. This CDR3 is built from 15 residues. Trimming took 4 bases from V and 3 from J, leaving 14 bases between them. This chain's CDR3 is CASSSGAFRTDTQYF. The CDR3 DNA reads as TGTGCCAGCAGCTCGGGGGCCTTCAGGACAGATACGCAGTATTTT. The whole variable domain, filled in from reference TRBV7-2 and TRBJ2-3, reads GAGVSQSPSNKVTEKGKDVELRCDPISGHTALYWYRQSLGQGLEFLIYFQGNSAPDKSGLPSDRFSAERTGGSVSTLTIQRTQQEDSAVYLCASSSGAFRTDTQYFGPGTRLTVL.

The rearrangement links TRBV7-8 to TRBJ2-3, with D tentatively TRBD2 (6 bases). CDR1 is SGHVS and CDR2 is FQNEAQ in the germline V gene. The CDR3 loop spans 14 amino acids. Between the trimmed V and J ends, which lost 4 bases and 2 bases, there was a span of 10 bases. The DNA of the CDR3 is TGTGCCAGCAGCTGGCTAGCGTACACAGATACGCAGTATTTT. Its translation is CASSWLAYTDTQYF.

This clone was observed a handful of times. The V call is TRBV2, the J call TRBJ1-1; 10 positions agree with TRBD1. V gave up 7 bases and J gave up 7 bases; unmatched junction bases: 9. There are 14 residues in the CDR3. Germline values: CDR1 SNHLY, CDR2 FYNNEI. Written as DNA, the CDR3 is TGTGCCAGCACCCATCGGGACAGGGGCTATGAAGCTTTCTTT. Amino acid sequence: CASTHRDRGYEAFF.

The chain carries TRBV2 and TRBJ2-7; possibly TRBD1 for D (5 bases). CDR1 is SNHLY and CDR2 is FYNNEI in the germline V gene. The germline V and J ends were trimmed by 3 bases and 3 bases, with 12 bases remaining between them. This CDR3 is 14 amino acids long. This CDR3 reads CASSEVAGYYEQYF. DNA of the CDR3: TGTGCCAGCAGTGAGGTCGCAGGGTACTACGAGCAGTACTTC.

The V gene is TRBV19, the J gene TRBJ2-4; D gene ambiguous. The CDR3 is made up of 16 amino acids. The germline V gene encodes CDR1 LNHDA and CDR2 SQIVND (reference sequence). V was trimmed by 0 bases and J by 2 bases, leaving 11 bases between them. The CDR3 is CASSIDWGQTKNIQYF. The CDR3 DNA is TGTGCCAGTAGTATAGACTGGGGTCAGACCAAAAACATTCAGTACTTC.

The chain combines TRBV11-2 with TRBJ2-2, with 7 bases identical to TRBD2. The V gene's germline CDR1 is SGHAT and CDR2 FQNNGV. The V segment lost 5 bases and the J segment 0 bases; nucleotides outside the gene matches: 6. The CDR3 is 16 residues long. For the CDR3, the DNA is TGTGCCAGCAGCCTAGCGGCGGCCACGAACACCGGGGAGCTGTTTTTT. It encodes CASSLAAATNTGELFF. The variable domain in full, with the rest retrieved from reference TRBV11-2 and TRBJ2-2, is EAGVAQSPRYKIIEKRQSVAFWCNPISGHATLYWYQQILGQGPKLLIQFQNNGVVDDSQLPKDRFSAERLKGVDSTLKIQPAKLEDSAVYLCASSLAAATNTGELFFGEGSRLTVL.

The V gene is TRBV25-1, the J gene TRBJ2-7, with no clear D. The germline V gene encodes CDR1 MGHDK and CDR2 SYGVNS. Trimming took off 1 base at V and 0 bases at J, with 13 bases between the two ends. The CDR3 totals 16 residues. CDR3 residues: CASSESASVSSYEQYF. The CDR3 DNA sequence: TGTGCCAGCAGTGAATCGGCGTCAGTCAGCTCCTACGAGCAGTACTTC.

The chain uses TRBV29-1 and TRBJ1-1, with unresolved D. Trimming cost V 7 bases and J 4 bases, with 10 bases left between them. The CDR3 loop spans 11 amino acids. Germline CDR1 SQVTM, CDR2 ANQGSEA. For the CDR3, the DNA is TGCAGCGATTTGACGGGCACTGAAGCTTTCTTT. This codes for CSDLTGTEAFF.

The chain uses TRBV2 and TRBJ2-1; 7 positions match TRBD2. The CDR3 runs 15 residues. The junction had 8 bases not matched to a gene; V was cut back by 1 base and J by 8 bases. CDR1 and CDR2 (germline): SNHLY, FYNNEI. CDR3 sequence reads: CASSEGGGPRDEQFF. The DNA for the CDR3 is TGTGCCAGCAGTGAAGGGGGAGGGCCTCGGGATGAGCAGTTCTTC.

V is TRBV27 and J is TRBJ2-7, with TRBD2 matching over 11 bases. This CDR3 region has 15 residues. Germline V lookup: CDR1 MNHEY, CDR2 SMNVEV (reference sequence). With V trimmed by 6 bases and J by 2 bases, 6 bases remained unmatched. The CDR3, as DNA: TGTGCCAGCAGGCCACTAGCGGGAGTGACCTACGAGCAGTACTTC. Amino acids: CASRPLAGVTYEQYF.

V gene TRBV27 combines with J gene TRBJ2-4; D might be TRBD1 (6 bases). Deletions cut 4 bases from V and 0 bases from J, with 13 bases between. Germline V gene data show CDR1 as MNHEY and CDR2 as SMNVEV (reference sequence). The CDR3 consists of 16 residues. The CDR3 DNA sequence: TGTGCCAGCAGTTCCGGACAGTTATTAGCCAAAAACATTCAGTACTTC. Translation: CASSSGQLLAKNIQYF.